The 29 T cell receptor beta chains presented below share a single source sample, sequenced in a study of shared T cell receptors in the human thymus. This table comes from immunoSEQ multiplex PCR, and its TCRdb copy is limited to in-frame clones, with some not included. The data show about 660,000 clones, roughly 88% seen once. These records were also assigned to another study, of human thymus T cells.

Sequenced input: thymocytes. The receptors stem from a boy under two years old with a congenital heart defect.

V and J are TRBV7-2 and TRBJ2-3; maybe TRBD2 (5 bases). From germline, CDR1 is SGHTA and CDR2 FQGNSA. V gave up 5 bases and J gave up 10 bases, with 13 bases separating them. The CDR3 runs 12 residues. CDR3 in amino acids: CASSLTGRAQYF. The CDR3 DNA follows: TGTGCCAGCAGCCTGACTGGGCGGGCGCAGTATTTT.

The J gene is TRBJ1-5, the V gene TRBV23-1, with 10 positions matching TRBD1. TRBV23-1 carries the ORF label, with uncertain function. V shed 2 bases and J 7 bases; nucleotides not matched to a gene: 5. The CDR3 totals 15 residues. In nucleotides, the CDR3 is TGCGCCAGCAGTCAACCTTGGGACAGGGGCCAGCCCCAGCATTTT. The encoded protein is CASSQPWDRGQPQHF.

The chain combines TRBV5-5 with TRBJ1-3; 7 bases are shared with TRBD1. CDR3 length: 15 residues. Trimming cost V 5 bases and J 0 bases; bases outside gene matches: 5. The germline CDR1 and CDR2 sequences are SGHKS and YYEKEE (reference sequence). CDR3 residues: CASRSDRSSGNTIYF. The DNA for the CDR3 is TGTGCCAGCAGGTCGGACAGGTCCTCTGGAAACACCATATATTTT.

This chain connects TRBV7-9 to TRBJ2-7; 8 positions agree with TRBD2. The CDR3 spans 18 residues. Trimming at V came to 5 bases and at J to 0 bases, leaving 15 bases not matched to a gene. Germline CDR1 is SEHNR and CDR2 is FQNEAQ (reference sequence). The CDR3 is CASSPTFRVREDSYEQYF. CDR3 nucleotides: TGTGCCAGCAGCCCAACTTTCCGGGTGCGGGAGGACTCCTACGAGCAGTACTTC. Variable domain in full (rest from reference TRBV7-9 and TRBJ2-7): DTGVSQNPRHKITKRGQNVTFRCDPISEHNRLYWYRQTLGQGPEFLTYFQNEAQLEKSRLLSDRFSAERPKGSFSTLEIQRTEQGDSAMYLCASSPTFRVREDSYEQYFGPGTRLTVT.

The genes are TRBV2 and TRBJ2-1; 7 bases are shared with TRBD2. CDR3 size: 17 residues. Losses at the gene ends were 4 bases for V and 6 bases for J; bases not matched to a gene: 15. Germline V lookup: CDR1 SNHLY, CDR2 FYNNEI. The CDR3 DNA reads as TGTGCCAGCAGTGTCGATCATGCGGGAGAGAAGGGCAATGAGCAGTTCTTC. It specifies CASSVDHAGEKGNEQFF.

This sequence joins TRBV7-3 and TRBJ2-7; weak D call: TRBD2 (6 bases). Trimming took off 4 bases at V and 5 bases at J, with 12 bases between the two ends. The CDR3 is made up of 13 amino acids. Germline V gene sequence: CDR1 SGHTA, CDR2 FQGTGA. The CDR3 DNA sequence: TGTGCCAGCAGCTCACGGGGGACCCACGAGCAGTACTTC. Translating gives CASSSRGTHEQYF.

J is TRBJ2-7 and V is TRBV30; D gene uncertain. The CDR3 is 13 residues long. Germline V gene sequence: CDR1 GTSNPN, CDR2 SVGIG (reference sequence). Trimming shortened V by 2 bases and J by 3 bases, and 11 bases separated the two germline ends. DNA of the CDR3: TGTGCCTGGAGTCCCCGCGCCCACTACGAGCAGTACTTC. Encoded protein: CAWSPRAHYEQYF.

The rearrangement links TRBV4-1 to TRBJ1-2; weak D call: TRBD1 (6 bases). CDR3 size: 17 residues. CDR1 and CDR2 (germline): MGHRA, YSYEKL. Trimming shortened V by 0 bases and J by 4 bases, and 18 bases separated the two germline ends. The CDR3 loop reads CASSQDGGAQTPYGYTF. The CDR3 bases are TGCGCCAGCAGCCAAGACGGGGGGGCGCAGACCCCCTATGGCTACACCTTC.

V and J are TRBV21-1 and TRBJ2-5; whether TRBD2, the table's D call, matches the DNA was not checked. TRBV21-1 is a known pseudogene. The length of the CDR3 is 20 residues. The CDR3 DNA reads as TGTGCCAGCAGCAAGGTTGTGGGACTAGCGGGAGAAGTCGACCAAGAGACCCAGTACTTC. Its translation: CASSKVVGLAGEVDQETQYF.

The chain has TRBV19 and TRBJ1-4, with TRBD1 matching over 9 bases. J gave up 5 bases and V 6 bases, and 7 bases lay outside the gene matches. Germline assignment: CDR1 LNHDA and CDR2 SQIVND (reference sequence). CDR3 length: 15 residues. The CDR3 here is CASRTGTGWNEKLFF. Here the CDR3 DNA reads TGTGCCAGTAGAACCGGGACAGGGTGGAATGAAAAACTGTTTTTT.

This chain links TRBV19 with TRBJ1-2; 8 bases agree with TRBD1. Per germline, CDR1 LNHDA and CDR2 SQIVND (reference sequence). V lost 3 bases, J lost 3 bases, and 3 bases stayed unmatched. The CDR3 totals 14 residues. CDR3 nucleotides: TGTGCCAGTAGTATCCCCAGGGGGCACTATGGCTACACCTTC. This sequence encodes CASSIPRGHYGYTF.

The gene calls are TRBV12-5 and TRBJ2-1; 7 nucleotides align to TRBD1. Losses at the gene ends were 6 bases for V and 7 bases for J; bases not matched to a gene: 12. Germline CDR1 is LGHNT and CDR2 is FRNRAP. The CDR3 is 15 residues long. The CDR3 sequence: CASGTTGAGWNEQFF. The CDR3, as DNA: TGTGCTAGTGGCACCACAGGGGCCGGTTGGAATGAGCAGTTCTTC.

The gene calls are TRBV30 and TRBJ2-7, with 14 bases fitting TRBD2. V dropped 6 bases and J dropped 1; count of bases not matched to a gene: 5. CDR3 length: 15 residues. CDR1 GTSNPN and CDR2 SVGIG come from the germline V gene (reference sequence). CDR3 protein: CACGTSGSPSYEQYF. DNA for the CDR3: TGTGCCTGTGGGACTAGCGGGAGCCCTTCCTACGAGCAGTACTTC.

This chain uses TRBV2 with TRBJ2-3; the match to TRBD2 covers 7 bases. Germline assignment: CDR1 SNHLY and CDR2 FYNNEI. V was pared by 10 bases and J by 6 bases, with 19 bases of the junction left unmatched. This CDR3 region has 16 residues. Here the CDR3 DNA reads TGTGCCAACCGCCTGGCGGGAGAGGGAGGAGGCGATACGCAGTATTTT. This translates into CANRLAGEGGGDTQYF.

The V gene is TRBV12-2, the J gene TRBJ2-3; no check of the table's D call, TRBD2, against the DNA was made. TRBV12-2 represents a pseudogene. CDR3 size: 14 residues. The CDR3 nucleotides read TGTGCAAGTCGCTTAGCGTCCGAGGCAGATACGCAGTATTTT. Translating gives CASRLASEADTQYF.

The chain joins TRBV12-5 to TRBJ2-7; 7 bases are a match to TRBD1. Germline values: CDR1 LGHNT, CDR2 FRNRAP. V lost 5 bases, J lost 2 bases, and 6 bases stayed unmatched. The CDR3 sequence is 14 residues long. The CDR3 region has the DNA TGTGCTAGTGGTGGAAACAGGGGCGCCTACGAGCAGTACTTC. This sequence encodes CASGGNRGAYEQYF.

CDR3: CASSSLLAEEDNEQFF. Written as DNA, the CDR3 is TGTGCCAGCAGCTCATTACTAGCGGAAGAAGACAATGAGCAGTTCTTC. J is TRBJ2-1 and V is TRBV11-2, with 8 bases identical to TRBD2. This CDR3 is built from 16 residues. Germline assignment: CDR1 SGHAT and CDR2 FQNNGV. V lost 4 bases to trimming and J lost 5 bases; unmatched junction nucleotides: 10.

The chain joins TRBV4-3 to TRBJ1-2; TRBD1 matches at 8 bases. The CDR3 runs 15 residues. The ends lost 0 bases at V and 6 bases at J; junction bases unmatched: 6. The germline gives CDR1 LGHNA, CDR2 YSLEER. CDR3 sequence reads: CASSQDFRGLHGYTF. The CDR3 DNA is TGCGCCAGCAGCCAAGATTTCAGGGGGCTCCATGGCTACACCTTC.

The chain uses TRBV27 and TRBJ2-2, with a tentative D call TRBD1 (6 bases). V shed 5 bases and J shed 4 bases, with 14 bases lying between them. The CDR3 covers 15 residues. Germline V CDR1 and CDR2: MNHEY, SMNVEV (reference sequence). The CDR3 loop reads CASSPETGFTGELFF. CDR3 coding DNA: TGTGCCAGCAGTCCCGAAACAGGGTTCACCGGGGAGCTGTTTTTT.

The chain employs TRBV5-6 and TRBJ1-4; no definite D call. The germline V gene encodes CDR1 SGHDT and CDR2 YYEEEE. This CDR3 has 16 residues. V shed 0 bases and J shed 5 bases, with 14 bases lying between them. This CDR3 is CASSLAERALNEKLFF. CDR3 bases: TGTGCCAGCAGCTTGGCCGAGAGGGCTTTAAATGAAAAACTGTTTTTT.

For the CDR3, the DNA is TGTGCCAGCAGACCTCAGAGCGGGAGGCGCGTCCCCGGGGAGCTGTTTTTT. It encodes CASRPQSGRRVPGELFF. The chain combines TRBV4-2 with TRBJ2-2, with 9 bases that match TRBD2. Germline V gives CDR1 LGHNA, CDR2 YNFKEQ. After removal of 6 bases from V and 6 bases from J, the junction contained 14 bases not matched to a gene. The CDR3 runs to 17 residues.

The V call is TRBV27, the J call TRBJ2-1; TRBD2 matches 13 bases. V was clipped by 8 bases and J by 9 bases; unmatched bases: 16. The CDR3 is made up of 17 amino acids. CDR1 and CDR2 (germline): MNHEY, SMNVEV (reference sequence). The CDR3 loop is CASALAGGPFRDGEQFF. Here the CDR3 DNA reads TGTGCCAGCGCACTAGCGGGAGGGCCTTTCAGAGACGGTGAGCAGTTCTTC.

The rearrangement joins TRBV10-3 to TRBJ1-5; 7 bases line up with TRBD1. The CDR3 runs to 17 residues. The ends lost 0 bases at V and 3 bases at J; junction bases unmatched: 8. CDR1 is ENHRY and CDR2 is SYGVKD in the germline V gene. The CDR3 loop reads CAISESRAGGDNQPQHF. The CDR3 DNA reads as TGTGCCATCAGTGAGTCGAGGGCAGGGGGAGACAATCAGCCCCAGCATTTT.

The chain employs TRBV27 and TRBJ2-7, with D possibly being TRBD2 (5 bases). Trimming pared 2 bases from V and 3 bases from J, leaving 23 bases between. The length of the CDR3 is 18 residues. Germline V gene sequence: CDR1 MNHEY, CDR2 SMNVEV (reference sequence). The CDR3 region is CASSLTADRAAALYEQYF. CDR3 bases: TGTGCCAGCAGTTTAACTGCGGATAGAGCAGCGGCCCTCTACGAGCAGTACTTC.

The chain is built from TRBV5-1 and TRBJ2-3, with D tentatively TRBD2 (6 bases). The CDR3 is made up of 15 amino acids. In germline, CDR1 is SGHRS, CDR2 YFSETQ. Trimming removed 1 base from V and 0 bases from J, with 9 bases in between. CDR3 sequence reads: CASSLPGASTDTQYF. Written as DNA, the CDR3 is TGCGCCAGCAGCTTGCCGGGAGCTAGCACAGATACGCAGTATTTT.

This CDR3 reads CASITGQHGTEAFF. The CDR3 DNA reads TGTGCCAGCATCACAGGACAGCACGGTACTGAAGCTTTCTTT. The V gene is TRBV6-5, the J gene TRBJ1-1; TRBD1 is a possible D gene (6 bases). Germline CDR1 MNHEY, CDR2 SVGAGI. The length of the CDR3 is 14 residues. V was cut by 7 bases and J by 5 bases, with 17 bases left in between.

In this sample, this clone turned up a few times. The CDR3 spells CASRQHAPGPVDTQYF. The CDR3 DNA reads TGTGCCAGCAGACAACACGCCCCAGGGCCAGTAGATACGCAGTATTTT. V and J are TRBV7-9 and TRBJ2-3; possibly TRBD1 for D (5 bases). Trimming shortened V by 6 bases and J by 5 bases, and 21 bases separated the two germline ends. The CDR3 extends over 16 amino acids. Germline V gene sequence: CDR1 SEHNR, CDR2 FQNEAQ (reference sequence).

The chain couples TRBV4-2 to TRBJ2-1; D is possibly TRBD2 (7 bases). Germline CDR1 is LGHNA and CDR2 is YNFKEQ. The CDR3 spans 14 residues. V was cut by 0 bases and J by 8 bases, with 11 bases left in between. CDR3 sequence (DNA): TGTGCCAGCAGCCAAGATAGGGGGGGGGATGAGCAGTTCTTC. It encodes CASSQDRGGDEQFF.

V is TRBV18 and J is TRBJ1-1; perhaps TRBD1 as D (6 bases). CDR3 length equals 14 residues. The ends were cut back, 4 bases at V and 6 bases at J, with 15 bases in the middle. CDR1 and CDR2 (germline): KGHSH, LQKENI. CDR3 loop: CASSHTPGAAEAFF. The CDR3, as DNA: TGTGCCAGCTCACATACCCCAGGGGCTGCTGAAGCTTTCTTT.